This TCR beta chain appears in the sequencing data of a study of blood T cell repertoires in COVID-19. Using immunoSEQ multiplex PCR, the repertoire was profiled, and TCRdb retains in-frame clones only, with some absent. The table lists more than 300,000 clones, approximately 90% of them singletons. Germline assignment: CDR1 SQVTM and CDR2 ANQGSEA. Trimming cost V 7 bases and J 7 bases; bases outside gene matches: 9. This CDR3 contains 13 residues. The chain employs TRBV29-1 and TRBJ2-7; TRBD2 matches at 11 bases. The origin of this receptor is a woman in her thirties who had been exposed to COVID-19. Sequencing used PBMCs or T cells enriched from blood (not recorded which). CDR3 loop: CSAKTSGVLEQYF. The CDR3 DNA reads as TGCAGCGCTAAGACTAGCGGGGTTCTGGAGCAGTACTTC.